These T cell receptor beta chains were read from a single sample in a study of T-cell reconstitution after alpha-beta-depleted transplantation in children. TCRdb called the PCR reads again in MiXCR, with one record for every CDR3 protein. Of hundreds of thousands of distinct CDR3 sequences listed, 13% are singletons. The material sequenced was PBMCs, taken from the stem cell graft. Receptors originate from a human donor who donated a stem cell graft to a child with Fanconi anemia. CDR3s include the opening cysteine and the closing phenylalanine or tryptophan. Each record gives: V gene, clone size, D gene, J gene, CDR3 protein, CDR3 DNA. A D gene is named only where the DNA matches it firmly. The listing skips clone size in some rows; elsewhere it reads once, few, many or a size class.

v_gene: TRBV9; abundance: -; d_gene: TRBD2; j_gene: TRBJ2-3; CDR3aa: CASSPIAGSTDTQYF; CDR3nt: TGTGCCAGCAGCCCTATAGCGGGAAGCACAGATACGCAGTATTTT
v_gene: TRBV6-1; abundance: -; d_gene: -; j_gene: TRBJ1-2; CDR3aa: CASTGAGGYGYTF; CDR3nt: TGTGCCAGCACGGGGGCCGGGGGCTATGGCTACACCTTC
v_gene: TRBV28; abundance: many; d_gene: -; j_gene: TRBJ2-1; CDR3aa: CASSSVEQGKRYNEQFF; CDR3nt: TGTGCCAGCAGTTCCGTCGAGCAGGGGAAGAGGTACAATGAGCAGTTCTTC
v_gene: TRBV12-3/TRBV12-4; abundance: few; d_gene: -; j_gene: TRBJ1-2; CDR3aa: CASSPRGQYYGYTF; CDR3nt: TGTGCCAGCAGTCCCCGCGGACAGTACTATGGCTACACCTTC
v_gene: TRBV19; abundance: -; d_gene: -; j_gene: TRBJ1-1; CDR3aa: CASRVSRNTEAFF; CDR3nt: TGTGCCAGTAGGGTCTCCCGGAACACTGAAGCTTTCTTT
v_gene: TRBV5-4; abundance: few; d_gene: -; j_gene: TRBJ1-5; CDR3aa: CASSLGGPSSNQPQHF; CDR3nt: TGTGCCAGCAGCTTGGGAGGACCAAGCAGCAATCAGCCCCAGCATTTT
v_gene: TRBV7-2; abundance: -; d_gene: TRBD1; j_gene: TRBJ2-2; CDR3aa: CASGLTGSTGELFF; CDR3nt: TGTGCCAGCGGGTTGACAGGGTCAACCGGGGAGCTGTTTTTT
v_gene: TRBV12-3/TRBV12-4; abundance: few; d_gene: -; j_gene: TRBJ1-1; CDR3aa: CASSRAGTEAFF; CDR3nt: TGTGCCAGCAGCAGGGCCGGGACTGAAGCTTTCTTT
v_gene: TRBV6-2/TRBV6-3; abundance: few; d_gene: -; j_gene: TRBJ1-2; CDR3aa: CAYLEPNYGYTF; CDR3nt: TGTGCCTACCTAGAGCCGAACTATGGCTACACCTTC
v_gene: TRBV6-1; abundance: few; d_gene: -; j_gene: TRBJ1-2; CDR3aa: CASHGVEGGYGYTF; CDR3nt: TGTGCCAGCCATGGGGTGGAGGGAGGCTATGGCTACACCTTC
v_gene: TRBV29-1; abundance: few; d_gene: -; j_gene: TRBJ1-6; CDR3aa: CSVQLREGSPLHF; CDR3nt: TGCAGCGTCCAATTACGGGAGGGTTCACCCCTCCACTTT
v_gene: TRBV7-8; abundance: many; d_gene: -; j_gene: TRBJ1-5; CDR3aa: CASSTDIGGQPQHF; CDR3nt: TGTGCCAGCAGCACCGACATAGGCGGGCAGCCCCAGCATTTT
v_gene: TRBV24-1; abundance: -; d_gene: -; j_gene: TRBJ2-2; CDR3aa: CATSDLRAPGELFF; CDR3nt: TGTGCCACCAGTGACTTAAGGGCGCCCGGGGAGCTGTTTTTT
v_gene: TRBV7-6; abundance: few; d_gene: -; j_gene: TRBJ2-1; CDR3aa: CASSLVGYEQFF; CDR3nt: TGTGCCAGCAGCTTAGTGGGGTATGAGCAGTTCTTC
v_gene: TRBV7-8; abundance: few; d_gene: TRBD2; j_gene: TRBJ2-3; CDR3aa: CASSMGLAGFTDTQYF; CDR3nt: TGTGCCAGCAGCATGGGACTAGCGGGTTTCACAGATACGCAGTATTTT
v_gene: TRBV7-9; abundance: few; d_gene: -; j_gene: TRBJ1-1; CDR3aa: CASSFTGGPGAFF; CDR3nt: TGTGCCAGCAGCTTTACGGGGGGGCCGGGGGCTTTCTTT
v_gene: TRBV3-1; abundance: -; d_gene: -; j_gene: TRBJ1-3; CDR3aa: CASSRSGSGNTIYF; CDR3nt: TGTGCCAGCAGCCGATCGGGCTCCGGAAACACCATATATTTT
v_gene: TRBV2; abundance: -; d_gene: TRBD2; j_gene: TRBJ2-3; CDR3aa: CASRPGLAESTDTQYF; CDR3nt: TGTGCCAGCAGACCGGGACTAGCGGAGAGCACAGATACGCAGTATTTT
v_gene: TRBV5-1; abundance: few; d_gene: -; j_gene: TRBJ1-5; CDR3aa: CASSVNGHQPQHF; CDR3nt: TGCGCCAGCAGCGTTAATGGGCATCAGCCCCAGCATTTT
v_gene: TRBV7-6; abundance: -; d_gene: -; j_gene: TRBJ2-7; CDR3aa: CASSTGQNYEQYF; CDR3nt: TGTGCCAGCAGCACCGGACAAAACTACGAGCAGTACTTC
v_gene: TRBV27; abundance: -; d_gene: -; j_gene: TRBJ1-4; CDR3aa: CASSSTAATNEKLFF; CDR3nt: TGTGCCAGCAGTTCGACAGCAGCAACTAATGAAAAACTGTTTTTT
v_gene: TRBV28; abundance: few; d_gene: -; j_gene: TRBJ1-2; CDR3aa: CASSLTLPYGYTF; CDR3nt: TGTGCCAGCAGTTTGACCCTACCCTATGGCTACACCTTC
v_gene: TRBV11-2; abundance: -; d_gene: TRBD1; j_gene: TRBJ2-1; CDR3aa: CASGGRGQYNEQFF; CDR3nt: TGTGCCAGCGGGGGCAGGGGGCAGTACAATGAGCAGTTCTTC
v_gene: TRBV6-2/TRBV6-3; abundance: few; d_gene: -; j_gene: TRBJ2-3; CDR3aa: CASRKSTDTQYF; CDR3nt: TGTGCCAGCAGAAAGAGCACAGATACGCAGTATTTT
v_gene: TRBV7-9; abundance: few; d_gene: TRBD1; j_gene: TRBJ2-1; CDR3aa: CASSSRDRGINEQFF; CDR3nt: TGTGCCAGCAGCTCCCGGGACAGGGGGATCAATGAGCAGTTCTTC
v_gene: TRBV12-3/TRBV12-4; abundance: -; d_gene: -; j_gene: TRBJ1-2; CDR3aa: CASSFKGTSVNGYTF; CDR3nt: TGTGCCAGCAGTTTTAAGGGGACGTCAGTAAATGGCTACACCTTC
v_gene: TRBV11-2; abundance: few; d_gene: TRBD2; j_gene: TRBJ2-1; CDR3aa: CASSLMSGRAGNEQFF; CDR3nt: TGTGCCAGCAGCTTGATGTCAGGGAGGGCGGGCAATGAGCAGTTCTTC
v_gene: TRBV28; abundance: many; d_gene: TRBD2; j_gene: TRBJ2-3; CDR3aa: CASTLAGYTDTQYF; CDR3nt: TGTGCCAGCACCTTAGCGGGGTACACAGATACGCAGTATTTT
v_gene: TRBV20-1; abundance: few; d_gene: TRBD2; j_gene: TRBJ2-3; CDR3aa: CSARDRALAGVDTQYF; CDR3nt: TGCAGTGCTAGAGATCGAGCACTAGCGGGGGTAGATACGCAGTATTTT
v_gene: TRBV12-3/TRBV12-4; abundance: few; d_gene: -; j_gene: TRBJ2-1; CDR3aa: CASSEDLRSSYNEQFF; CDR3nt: TGTGCCAGCAGTGAGGACCTCCGGAGCTCCTACAATGAGCAGTTCTTC
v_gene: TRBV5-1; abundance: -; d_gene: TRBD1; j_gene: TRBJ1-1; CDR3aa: CASSYWTGANTEAFF; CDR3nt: TGCGCCAGCAGCTACTGGACAGGGGCCAACACTGAAGCTTTCTTT
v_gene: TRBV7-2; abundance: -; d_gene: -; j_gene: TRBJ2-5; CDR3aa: CASSLRFRAVQETQYF; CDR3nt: TGTGCCAGCAGCTTAAGGTTCCGAGCGGTCCAAGAGACCCAGTACTTC
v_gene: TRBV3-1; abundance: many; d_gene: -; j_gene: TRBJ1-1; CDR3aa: CASSQEGVWGTAAAFF; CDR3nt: TGTGCCAGCAGCCAAGAGGGGGTTTGGGGGACTGCTGCGGCTTTCTTT
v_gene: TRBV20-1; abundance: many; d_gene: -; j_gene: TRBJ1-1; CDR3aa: CSARRQFVSTEAFF; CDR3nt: TGCAGTGCTAGAAGACAGTTCGTGAGCACTGAAGCTTTCTTT
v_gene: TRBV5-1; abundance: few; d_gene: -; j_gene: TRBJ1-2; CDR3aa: CASSLVGDGGYTF; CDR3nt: TGCGCCAGCAGCTTGGTCGGGGACGGCGGCTACACCTTC
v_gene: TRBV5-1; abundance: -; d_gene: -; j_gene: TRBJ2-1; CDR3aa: CASSPSGGGQLYEQFF; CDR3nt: TGCGCCAGCAGCCCCTCCGGCGGGGGCCAGCTTTATGAGCAGTTCTTC
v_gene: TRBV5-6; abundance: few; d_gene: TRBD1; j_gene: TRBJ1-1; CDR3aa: CASGRGTGVMNTEAFF; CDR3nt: TGTGCCAGCGGTCGCGGGACAGGAGTAATGAACACTGAAGCTTTCTTT
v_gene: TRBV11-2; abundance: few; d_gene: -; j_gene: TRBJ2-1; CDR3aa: CASSLVGGHNEQFF; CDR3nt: TGTGCCAGCAGCTTAGTGGGGGGGCACAATGAGCAGTTCTTC
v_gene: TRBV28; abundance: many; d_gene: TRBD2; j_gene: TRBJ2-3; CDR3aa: CASSLSRTSGGPQYF; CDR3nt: TGTGCCAGCAGTTTGTCGCGGACTAGCGGGGGGCCGCAGTATTTT
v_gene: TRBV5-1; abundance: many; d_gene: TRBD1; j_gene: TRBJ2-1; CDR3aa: CASSISPGTENEQFF; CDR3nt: TGCGCCAGCTCGATTTCCCCGGGGACAGAGAATGAGCAGTTCTTC